A selection of T cell receptor beta chains follows, all from one sample in a study of cytomegalovirus exposure and HLA in healthy donors. Sequencing was performed with immunoSEQ multiplex PCR; in TCRdb, only in-frame clones are kept and a portion is missing. The profile covers about 160,000 clones, with less than 80% appearing a single time and around 4% taken by the ten largest. Specimen: PBMCs. The origin of the receptors is a man aged 35-49 years in good health and CMV-seronegative. The conserved cysteine and the conserved F or W are not part of the CDR3 here.

J gene: TRBJ1-1; V gene: TRBV5-1; CDR3 protein: ASSSGTGTTEAF
J gene: TRBJ1-1; V gene: TRBV7-9; CDR3 protein: ASSPDGGATEAF
J gene: TRBJ1-2; V gene: TRBV4-2; CDR3 protein: ASSRTGGADGYT
J gene: TRBJ2-7; V gene: TRBV19; CDR3 protein: ASRSGQKYEQY
J gene: TRBJ2-2; V gene: TRBV9; CDR3 protein: ASSVTGGLTGELF
J gene: TRBJ1-2; V gene: TRBV19; CDR3 protein: ASNGQGFYGYT
J gene: TRBJ2-5; V gene: TRBV9; CDR3 protein: ASSVQGQQETQY
J gene: TRBJ1-1; V gene: TRBV6-6; CDR3 protein: ASSYPRAEAF
J gene: TRBJ2-7; V gene: TRBV21-1; CDR3 protein: ASSRFGTGVSYEQY
J gene: TRBJ2-3; V gene: TRBV21-1; CDR3 protein: ASSKAQAGMSTDTQY
J gene: TRBJ2-7; V gene: TRBV5-6; CDR3 protein: ASSLRTGRSYEQY
J gene: TRBJ2-1; V gene: TRBV5-1; CDR3 protein: ASTVDSSYNEQF
J gene: TRBJ2-1; V gene: TRBV5-4; CDR3 protein: ASSLGRGGAREQF
J gene: TRBJ2-5; V gene: TRBV28; CDR3 protein: ASSTLTGGETQY
J gene: TRBJ2-7; V gene: TRBV12-5; CDR3 protein: ASGSGRNEYEQY
J gene: TRBJ2-1; V gene: TRBV11-2; CDR3 protein: ASSFGLANEQF
J gene: TRBJ1-1; V gene: TRBV6-5; CDR3 protein: ASSYWSGAGTEAF
J gene: TRBJ1-3; V gene: TRBV7-3; CDR3 protein: ASNFSTARDSGNTIY
J gene: TRBJ2-3; V gene: TRBV5-4; CDR3 protein: ASSQGLAGGEDTQY
J gene: TRBJ2-2; V gene: TRBV5-4; CDR3 protein: ASSSSGGRGGELF
J gene: TRBJ2-7; V gene: TRBV7-8; CDR3 protein: ASSLRSGGTGSLEQY
J gene: TRBJ2-7; V gene: TRBV9; CDR3 protein: ASSVVGDRPYEQY
J gene: TRBJ1-2; V gene: TRBV10-2; CDR3 protein: ASSEFPGAADGYT
J gene: TRBJ2-5; V gene: TRBV19; CDR3 protein: ASSPISGETQY
J gene: TRBJ1-2; V gene: TRBV7-3; CDR3 protein: ASSPRPGVGNYGYT
J gene: TRBJ1-2; V gene: TRBV18; CDR3 protein: ASSTTGNPDDGYT
J gene: TRBJ1-2; V gene: TRBV7-9; CDR3 protein: ASSLEGGRLSGAYGYT
J gene: TRBJ1-1; V gene: TRBV9; CDR3 protein: ASSVDQAYTEAF
J gene: TRBJ1-6; V gene: TRBV7-9; CDR3 protein: ASSLAGRESPLH
J gene: TRBJ2-1; V gene: TRBV7-2; CDR3 protein: ASSPWGGSYNEQF
J gene: TRBJ1-2; V gene: TRBV6-5; CDR3 protein: ASSERRYYGYT
J gene: TRBJ1-5; V gene: TRBV6-5; CDR3 protein: ASSPQSNQPQH
J gene: TRBJ2-7; V gene: TRBV6-5; CDR3 protein: ASSRDRGESEQY
J gene: TRBJ2-2; V gene: TRBV6-4; CDR3 protein: ASSEQTNTGELF
J gene: TRBJ1-6; V gene: TRBV10-2; CDR3 protein: ASRTGGVGGSPLH
J gene: TRBJ1-6; V gene: TRBV4-1; CDR3 protein: ASSQLQNSPLH
J gene: TRBJ2-2; V gene: TRBV11-2; CDR3 protein: ASSHGQAGTGELF
J gene: TRBJ1-4; V gene: TRBV6-5; CDR3 protein: ASAGTANEKLF
J gene: TRBJ1-5; V gene: TRBV5-1; CDR3 protein: ASSFTGANNQPQH
J gene: TRBJ1-2; V gene: TRBV30; CDR3 protein: AWSHLFRDRADGYT
J gene: TRBJ2-7; V gene: TRBV6-5; CDR3 protein: ASSYTTVNSYEQY
J gene: TRBJ1-2; V gene: TRBV4-1; CDR3 protein: ASSQFQGERDGYT
J gene: NA; V gene: TRBV5-4; CDR3 protein: ASSSGGHDDEQY
J gene: TRBJ2-1; V gene: TRBV7-8; CDR3 protein: ASSFGTSGYNEQF
J gene: TRBJ2-1; V gene: TRBV27; CDR3 protein: ASSREGSYNEQF
J gene: TRBJ1-1; V gene: TRBV28; CDR3 protein: ASSLTRGGTEAF
J gene: TRBJ2-7; V gene: TRBV7-9; CDR3 protein: ASSPRDNPYEQY
J gene: TRBJ1-1; V gene: TRBV29-1; CDR3 protein: SVVPGNTEAF